Below, one TCR beta chain is given with its context. Its cognate antigen has yet to be identified. No quality values exist for individual bases; no much larger clone is one base distant. This specimen belongs to a study of shared clonotypes between healthy human individuals (dated by TCRdb to about 2020). Regarding the study in general: The cohort comprised a couple of women and a few men aged 18 to 49 years. Per donor, three plates each were used for CD4 naive and CD4 memory, two for CD8 naive, and one for CD8 memory. To estimate repertoire size and how much clonotype sharing occurs between individuals, the study deeply sequenced the blood TCR repertoires of roughly 5 healthy adults. Different laboratories and diverse techniques were used to prepare libraries and sequence TCR repertoires, to increase sequencing depth and limit assay-specific biases. Between about 0.94 and 8.9 billion PBMCs per donor were obtained by leukapheresis. The study at large found these results: Compared with non-shared clonotypes, the clonotypes found in all four sorted-subset donors had higher generation probabilities. Naive subsets generally had larger estimated clonotype richness than memory subsets did. Sampling was restricted to blood, and TCR repertoires in tissue are likely to differ from TCR repertoires in blood. Because the study included only a small number of donors, the genetic and exposure-history diversity represented was limited. Rarefaction of sorted-subset datasets indicated incomplete sequencing despite the large sequencing depth. Pairwise subsampling indicated that sequencing depth was expected to affect the degree of clonotype sharing among donors. Sharing across several donors was observed for around 5% of naive CD4, over 3% of naive CD8, roughly 2.3% of memory CD4, and approximately 0.41% of memory CD8 clonotypes.

TCR CDR3 regions were amplified from genomic DNA by multiplex PCR using the deep immunoSEQ assay. Extracted genomic DNA from each cell subset was distributed evenly across all wells of several immunoSEQ 96-well plates, and each plate was treated as a replicate. For sorted subsets, roughly 200 ng of genomic DNA, equivalent to some 30,000 T cell genomes, went into each replicate PCR. Purified libraries were quantified with a Qubit 3.0 fluorometer, sized on a Bioanalyzer 2100, and re-quantified with the KAPA Library Quantification kit. Every immunoSEQ 96-well plate was sequenced on a separate single-read 150-cycle Illumina NextSeq 550 flow cell. Regarding the original processing steps: Because only junctional sequences without quality scores were contained in the immunoSEQ output, filtering matching that applied to full-length reads could not be performed. Sequences were annotated with PyIR, a Python wrapper for IgBLAST v1.9, and V/J genes and CDR3 were assigned using IMGT germline references. Reads were filtered out if the reads had weak V/J assignments (E-value above 1e-6), no CDR3, stop codons, out-of-frame junctions, or ambiguous translated residues. A V3J clonotype was defined by an identical inferred V gene, J gene, and CDR3 amino acid sequence. Percentage overlap between repertoires was computed as shared unique clonotypes divided by the size of the smaller repertoire. Three approaches were used to assess repertoire richness: RTK rarefaction, the Chao1 estimator, and Recon v2.1 estimates of unobserved clonotypes. OLGA was used to compute generation probabilities for all TCRbeta clonotypes that the gDNA method yielded from a few donors. Here the immuneACCESS table is served through TCRdb, limited to in-frame sequences with V and J called. Missing clones are a known gap in these copies; in checked studies unresolved V genes cover under half, and the rest lacks a known reason. D and trimming were read from the DNA, whereas the V and J calls and clone size are those reported in that table. Counted in this sample were 850,000 to 1,200,000 clones; about three quarters of them appeared once. The ten largest clones add up to roughly 1.4% of the sample.

The donors were healthy, HIV-negative adults who had no recently reported acute infections or vaccinations. All donors were Caucasian adults living in Nashville, Tennessee, USA. CD4+ T cells were enriched by magnetic negative selection; naive cells were then positively selected on CD45RA, and the negative fraction formed the memory subset. After blood collection by leukapheresis, PBMCs were isolated using Ficoll-Histopaque density gradient centrifugation and then cryopreserved in the vapor phase of liquid nitrogen. Analytical flow cytometry was used to check the purity and quantity of each magnetically sorted T cell population. Genomic DNA was isolated from each sorted fraction and quantified by UV absorbance on a Nanodrop 2000c. The CDR3 covers 13 residues, taking in both the cysteine and the phenylalanine. Only the CDR3 region is kept as DNA, spanning 39 bases read in frame from base 1. V lost 2 bases and J lost 5 bases; the stretch between them is 8 bases long. Reading the germline V gene gives CDR1 ENHRY and CDR2 SYGVKD.

The clonotype originates from a man aged 18 to 29 in good health. The material sequenced was memory CD4+ T cells sorted from blood. The sample's cell subset or site, from its label and the paper: CD45RA-negative fraction. The chain joins TRBV10-3 to TRBJ2-3; the D gene is possibly TRBD2, with 5 bases matching. The CDR3 is CAISEGELDTQYF. The nucleotides are TGTGCCATCAGTGAGGGGGAGTTAGATACGCAGTATTTT.